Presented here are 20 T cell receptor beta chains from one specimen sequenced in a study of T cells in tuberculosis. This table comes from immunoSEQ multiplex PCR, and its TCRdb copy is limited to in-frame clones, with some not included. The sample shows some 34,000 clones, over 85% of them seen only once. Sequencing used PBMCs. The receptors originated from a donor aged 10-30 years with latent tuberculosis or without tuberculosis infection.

The CDR3 is CASSLAGKKEQYF. CDR3 DNA: TGTGCCAGCAGCTTAGCGGGGAAGAAAGAGCAGTACTTC. V gene TRBV11-2 combines with J gene TRBJ2-7; tentative D call: TRBD2 (5 bases). The CDR3 length is 13 residues. Germline CDR1 reads SGHAT; CDR2 reads FQNNGV. Trimming took off 1 base at V and 7 bases at J, with 11 bases between the two ends.

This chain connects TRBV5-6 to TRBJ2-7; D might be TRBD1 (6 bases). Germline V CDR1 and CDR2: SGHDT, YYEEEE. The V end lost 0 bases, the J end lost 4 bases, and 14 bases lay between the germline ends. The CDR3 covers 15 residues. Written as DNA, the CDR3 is TGTGCCAGCAGCTTGGACGACCAGGGGCCATACGAGCAGTACTTC. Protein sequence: CASSLDDQGPYEQYF.

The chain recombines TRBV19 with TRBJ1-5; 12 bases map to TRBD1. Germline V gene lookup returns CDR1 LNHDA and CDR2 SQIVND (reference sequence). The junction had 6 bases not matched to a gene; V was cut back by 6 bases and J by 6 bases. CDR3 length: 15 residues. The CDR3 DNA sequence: TGTGCCAGTAGCTCCGGGACAGGGGGCGGTCAGCCCCAGCATTTT. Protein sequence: CASSSGTGGGQPQHF.

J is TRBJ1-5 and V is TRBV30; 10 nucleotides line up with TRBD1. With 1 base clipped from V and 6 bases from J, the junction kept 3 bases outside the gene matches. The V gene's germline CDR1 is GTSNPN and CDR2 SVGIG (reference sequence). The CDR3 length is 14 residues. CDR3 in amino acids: CAWSGDRGGQPQHF. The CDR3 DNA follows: TGTGCCTGGAGTGGGGACAGGGGCGGTCAGCCCCAGCATTTT.

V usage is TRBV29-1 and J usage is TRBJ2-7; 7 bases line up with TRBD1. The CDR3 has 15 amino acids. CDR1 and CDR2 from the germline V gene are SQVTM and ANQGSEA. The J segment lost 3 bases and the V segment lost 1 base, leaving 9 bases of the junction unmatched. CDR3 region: CSVEGGQGDLYEQYF. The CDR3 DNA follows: TGCAGCGTTGAAGGGGGGCAGGGGGATCTCTACGAGCAGTACTTC.

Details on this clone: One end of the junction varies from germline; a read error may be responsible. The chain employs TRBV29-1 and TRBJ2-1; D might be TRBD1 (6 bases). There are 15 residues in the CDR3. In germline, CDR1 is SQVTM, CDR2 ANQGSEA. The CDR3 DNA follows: TGCAGCGTTGAAGATCTTTCGGAGCACCGGGACACTCTGATCTTC. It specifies CSVEDLSEHRDTLIF.

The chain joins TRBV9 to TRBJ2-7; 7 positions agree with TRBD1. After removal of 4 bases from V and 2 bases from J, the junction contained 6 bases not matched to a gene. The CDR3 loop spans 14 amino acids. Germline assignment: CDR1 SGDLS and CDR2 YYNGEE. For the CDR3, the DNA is TGTGCCAGCAGCCCCCAGGGGGTTACCTACGAGCAGTACTTC. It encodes CASSPQGVTYEQYF.

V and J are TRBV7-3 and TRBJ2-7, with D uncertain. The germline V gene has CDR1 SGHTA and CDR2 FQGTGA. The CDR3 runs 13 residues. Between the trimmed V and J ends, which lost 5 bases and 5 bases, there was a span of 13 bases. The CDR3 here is CASSAYSYDEQYF. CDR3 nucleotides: TGTGCCAGCAGCGCCTACAGCTACGACGAGCAGTACTTC. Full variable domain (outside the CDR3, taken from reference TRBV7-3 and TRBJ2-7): GAGVSQTPSNKVTEKGKYVELRCDPISGHTALYWYRQSLGQGPEFLIYFQGTGAADDSGLPNDRFFAVRPEGSVSTLKIQRTERGDSAVYLCASSAYSYDEQYFGPGTRLTVT.

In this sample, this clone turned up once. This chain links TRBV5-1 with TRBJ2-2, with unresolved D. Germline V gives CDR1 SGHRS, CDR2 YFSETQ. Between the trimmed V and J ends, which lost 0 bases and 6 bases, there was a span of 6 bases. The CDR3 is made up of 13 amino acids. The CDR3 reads CASSLGASGELFF. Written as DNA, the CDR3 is TGCGCCAGCAGCTTGGGGGCTTCCGGGGAGCTGTTTTTT.

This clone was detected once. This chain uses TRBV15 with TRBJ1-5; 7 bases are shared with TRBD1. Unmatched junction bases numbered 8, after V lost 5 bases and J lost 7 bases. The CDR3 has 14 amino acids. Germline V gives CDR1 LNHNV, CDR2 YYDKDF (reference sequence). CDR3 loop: CATSHTGVWQPQHF. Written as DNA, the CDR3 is TGTGCCACCAGCCACACAGGGGTCTGGCAGCCCCAGCATTTT.

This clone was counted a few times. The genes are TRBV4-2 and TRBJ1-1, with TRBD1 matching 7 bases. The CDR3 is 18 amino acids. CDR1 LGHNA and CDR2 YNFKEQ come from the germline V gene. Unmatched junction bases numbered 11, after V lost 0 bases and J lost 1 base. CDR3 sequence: CASSQESVGGIGNTEAFF. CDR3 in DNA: TGTGCCAGCAGCCAAGAATCGGTAGGGGGCATAGGGAACACTGAAGCTTTCTTT.

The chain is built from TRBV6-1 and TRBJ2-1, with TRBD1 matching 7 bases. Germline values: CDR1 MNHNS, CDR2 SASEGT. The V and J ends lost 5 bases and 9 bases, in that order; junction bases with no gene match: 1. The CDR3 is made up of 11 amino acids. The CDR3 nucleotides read TGTGCCAGCAGTTACAGGGGTGAGCAGTTCTTC. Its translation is CASSYRGEQFF.

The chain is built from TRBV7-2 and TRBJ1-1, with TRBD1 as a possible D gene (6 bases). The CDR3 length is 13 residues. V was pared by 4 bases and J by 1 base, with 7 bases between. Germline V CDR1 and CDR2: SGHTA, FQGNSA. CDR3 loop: CASSWDTNTEAFF. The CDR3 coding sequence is TGTGCCAGCAGCTGGGACACGAACACTGAAGCTTTCTTT.

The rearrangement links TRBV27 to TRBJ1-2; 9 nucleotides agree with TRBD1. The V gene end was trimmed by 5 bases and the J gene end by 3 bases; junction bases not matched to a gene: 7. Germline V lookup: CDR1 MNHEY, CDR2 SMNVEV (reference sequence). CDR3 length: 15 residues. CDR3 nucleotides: TGTGCCAGCAGTGTAAACAGGGGGCTGGACTATGGCTACACCTTC. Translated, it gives CASSVNRGLDYGYTF.

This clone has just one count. CDR3: CASSLVSGQGYYEQYF. The CDR3 bases are TGTGCCAGCAGCTTAGTATCGGGGCAGGGGTACTACGAGCAGTACTTC. The J gene is TRBJ2-7, the V gene TRBV7-2; a possible D gene is TRBD1 (6 bases). Germline lookup yields CDR1 SGHTA and CDR2 FQGNSA. The V gene lost 1 base and the J gene lost 3 bases, with 16 bases spanning the gap. CDR3 size: 16 residues.

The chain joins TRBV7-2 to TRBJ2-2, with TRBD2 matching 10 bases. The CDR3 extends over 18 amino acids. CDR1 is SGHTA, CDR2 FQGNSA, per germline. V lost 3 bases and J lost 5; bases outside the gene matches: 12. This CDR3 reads CASSFSGGAGGPTGELFF. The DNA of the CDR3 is TGTGCCAGCAGCTTCTCCGGGGGAGCGGGGGGGCCGACCGGGGAGCTGTTTTTT.

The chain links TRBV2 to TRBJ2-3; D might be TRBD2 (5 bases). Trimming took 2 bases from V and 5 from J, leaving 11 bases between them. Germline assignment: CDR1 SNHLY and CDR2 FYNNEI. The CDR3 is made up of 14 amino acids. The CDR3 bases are TGTGCCAGCAGTGAATCTAGCCAGATAGATACGCAGTATTTT. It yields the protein CASSESSQIDTQYF.

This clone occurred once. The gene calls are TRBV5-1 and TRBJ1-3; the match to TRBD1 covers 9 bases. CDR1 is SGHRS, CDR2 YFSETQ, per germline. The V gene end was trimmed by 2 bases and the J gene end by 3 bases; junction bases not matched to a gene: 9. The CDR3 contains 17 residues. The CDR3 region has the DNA TGCGCCAGCAGCTTAGGAACAGGGGGCTTATATGGAAACACCATATATTTT. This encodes CASSLGTGGLYGNTIYF.

CDR3 DNA: TGTGCCATCAGAGGGGTATCTGGAAACACCATATATTTT. This gives the protein CAIRGVSGNTIYF. This chain links TRBV10-3 with TRBJ1-3; the D gene is possibly TRBD1 (5 bases). Looked up from germline, CDR1 is ENHRY and CDR2 is SYGVKD. The CDR3 loop spans 13 amino acids. The germline V and J ends were trimmed by 6 bases and 1 base, with 7 bases remaining between them.

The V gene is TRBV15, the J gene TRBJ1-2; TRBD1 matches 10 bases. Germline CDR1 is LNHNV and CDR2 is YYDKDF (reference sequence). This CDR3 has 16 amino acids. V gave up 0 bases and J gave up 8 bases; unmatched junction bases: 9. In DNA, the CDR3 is TGTGCCACCAGCAGAGATATGACAGGGGGCGCTGGGGGCTACACCTTC. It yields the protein CATSRDMTGGAGGYTF.